A selection of T cell receptor beta chains follows, all from one sample in a study of blood T cell repertoires in COVID-19. Produced via immunoSEQ multiplex PCR; TCRdb's table is partial and in-frame only. This sample has some 670,000 clones; about nine tenths occur once, and the top ten carry under 0.3%. The source material was peripheral blood. These receptors were obtained from a woman under 30 with acute or convalescent COVID-19. Each CDR3 is given with its conserved first and last residue. Fields, in order: V gene, clone size, D gene, J gene, CDR3 protein, CDR3 DNA. The D gene is left open where the match is weak. Rows give clone size only sometimes, using once, few, many, or a class for an expanded clone.

TRBV6-4,-,-,TRBJ1-2,CASSAGPGGHGYTF,TGTGCCAGCAGTGCGGGACCCGGGGGGCATGGCTACACCTTC
TRBV15,few,-,TRBJ2-7,CATSRDLNYEQYF,TGTGCCACCAGCAGAGATCTTAACTACGAGCAGTACTTC
TRBV5-1,-,TRBD1,TRBJ1-3,CASSYGTGGNTIYF,TGCGCCAGCAGCTACGGGACAGGGGGAAACACCATATATTTT
TRBV5-6,-,-,TRBJ2-3,CASSPNPGAGTDTQYF,TGTGCCAGCAGCCCTAACCCAGGGGCTGGCACAGATACGCAGTATTTT
TRBV2,once,TRBD1,TRBJ1-3,CASTLGGGQGNTIYF,TGTGCCAGCACCCTAGGAGGGGGACAGGGAAACACCATATATTTT
TRBV27,few,-,TRBJ2-1,CASRGGANEQFF,TGTGCCAGCAGAGGGGGAGCTAATGAGCAGTTCTTC
TRBV6-2/TRBV6-3,few,-,TRBJ1-1,CASSYSYRQPGDTEAFF,TGTGCCAGCAGTTACTCCTATCGACAGCCGGGGGACACTGAAGCTTTCTTT
TRBV9,-,TRBD1,TRBJ1-1,CASGQGSTEAFF,TGTGCCAGCGGACAGGGGTCCACTGAAGCTTTCTTT
TRBV5-1,-,-,TRBJ1-1,CASSPLDRLNTEAFF,TGCGCCAGCAGCCCCTTAGACAGGCTGAACACTGAAGCTTTCTTT
TRBV3-1/TRBV3-2,-,TRBD2,TRBJ2-3,CASSPGLAGTDTQYF,TGTGCCAGCAGCCCGGGACTAGCGGGCACAGATACGCAGTATTTT
TRBV2,-,-,TRBJ1-2,CASSGPGVGYGYTF,TGTGCCAGCAGTGGCCCCGGGGTAGGCTATGGCTACACCTTC
TRBV5-1,-,-,TRBJ2-7,CASSPDSPSSYEQYF,TGCGCCAGCAGCCCAGATTCCCCCTCCTCCTACGAGCAGTACTTC
TRBV4-1,-,TRBD1,TRBJ1-2,CASSPAGQGDYGYTF,TGCGCCAGCAGCCCAGCGGGACAGGGCGACTATGGCTACACCTTC
TRBV14,-,TRBD1,TRBJ2-2,CASSRTGGTGELFF,TGTGCCAGCAGCCGAACAGGGGGGACCGGGGAGCTGTTTTTT
TRBV9,-,-,TRBJ2-1,CASSHSADSYYNEQFF,TGTGCCAGCAGCCATTCGGCAGACAGTTATTACAATGAGCAGTTCTTC
TRBV7-3,-,-,TRBJ2-3,CASSPITGDTQYF,TGTGCCAGCAGCCCAATCACAGGAGATACGCAGTATTTT
TRBV27,-,TRBD1,TRBJ2-1,CASSPGTAYNEQFF,TGTGCCAGCAGCCCCGGGACAGCTTACAATGAGCAGTTCTTC
TRBV6-4,-,TRBD2,TRBJ2-1,CASSERGEGEQFF,TGTGCCAGCAGTGAGCGGGGGGAAGGTGAGCAGTTCTTC
TRBV7-2,-,-,TRBJ2-5,CASSTQVRQETQYF,TGTGCCAGCAGCACCCAGGTCCGGCAAGAGACCCAGTACTTC
TRBV2,-,-,TRBJ1-6,CASSDDTVSSYNSPLHF,TGTGCCAGCAGTGATGACACTGTTAGCTCCTATAATTCACCCCTCCACTTT
TRBV6-5,-,-,TRBJ2-7,CASSYPDIRVYEQYF,TGTGCCAGCAGTTACCCTGACATCAGGGTATACGAGCAGTACTTC
TRBV5-1,-,TRBD1,TRBJ2-5,CASSTPYRDSGETQYF,TGCGCCAGCAGCACCCCATACCGGGACAGTGGAGAGACCCAGTACTTC
TRBV19,-,TRBD1,TRBJ2-7,CASSIFGTGLNEQYF,TGTGCCAGTAGTATTTTTGGGACAGGGTTAAACGAGCAGTACTTC
TRBV6-4,once,TRBD1,TRBJ1-1,CASSAGTDNTEAFF,TGTGCCAGCAGTGCCGGGACAGACAACACTGAAGCTTTCTTT
TRBV27,-,-,TRBJ1-5,CASSYTGGAGQPQHF,TGTGCCAGCAGCTACACGGGAGGGGCAGGCCAGCCCCAGCATTTT
TRBV18,-,TRBD1,TRBJ1-6,CASSLRTGKDSPLHF,TGTGCCAGCTCCCTTCGGACAGGGAAGGATTCACCCCTCCACTTT
TRBV28,-,TRBD1,TRBJ1-1,CASSSGGPETEAFF,TGTGCCAGCAGTTCAGGGGGGCCGGAGACTGAAGCTTTCTTT
TRBV7-9,-,TRBD1,TRBJ1-2,CASPAGQGGGYTF,TGTGCCAGCCCAGCCGGACAGGGGGGTGGCTACACCTTC
TRBV5-4,-,TRBD2,TRBJ2-7,CASSLGPSGAYEQYF,TGTGCCAGCAGCTTGGGTCCTAGCGGGGCGTACGAGCAGTACTTC
TRBV9,once,-,TRBJ1-1,CASSVVRDYEAFF,TGTGCCAGCAGCGTAGTCAGGGACTACGAAGCTTTCTTT
TRBV7-9,-,-,TRBJ2-3,CASSSGLRRDTQYF,TGTGCCAGCAGCTCAGGCCTTAGAAGAGATACGCAGTATTTT
TRBV4-3,-,TRBD1,TRBJ1-1,CASSRRQGVEAFF,TGCGCCAGCAGCCGCCGACAGGGAGTTGAAGCTTTCTTT
TRBV6-1,-,TRBD1,TRBJ2-7,CASSEVQGARHEQYF,TGTGCCAGCAGTGAAGTACAGGGGGCGCGACACGAGCAGTACTTC
TRBV10-2,-,-,TRBJ1-2,CASSPGGVSSNPPYGYTF,TGCGCCAGCAGTCCTGGGGGGGTAAGCTCGAATCCACCTTATGGCTACACCTTC
TRBV3-1/TRBV3-2,-,TRBD1,TRBJ2-2,CASSLYGQVNTGELFF,TGTGCCAGCAGCCTTTACGGACAGGTGAACACCGGGGAGCTGTTTTTT
TRBV4-1,-,TRBD1,TRBJ1-2,CASSHILRRQGTNYGYTF,TGCGCCAGCAGCCATATCCTAAGACGACAGGGGACTAACTATGGCTACACCTTC
TRBV9,-,TRBD1,TRBJ1-1,CASSLGQHTEAFF,TGTGCCAGCAGTTTGGGACAGCACACTGAAGCTTTCTTT
TRBV4-3,-,-,TRBJ1-1,CASSQAVIQTEAFF,TGCGCCAGCAGCCAGGCCGTTATCCAGACTGAAGCTTTCTTT
TRBV6-4,-,TRBD2,TRBJ2-3,CASSDSGGGGAGTDTQYF,TGTGCCAGCAGTGACTCAGGAGGCGGGGGGGCCGGCACAGATACGCAGTATTTT
TRBV5-8,-,-,TRBJ2-1,CASRVGGNNEQFF,TGTGCCTCCCGGGTGGGGGGAAACAATGAGCAGTTCTTC
TRBV27,-,-,TRBJ2-1,CASSLPGVSYNEQFF,TGTGCCAGCAGCCTCCCGGGGGTATCCTACAATGAGCAGTTCTTC
TRBV19,-,-,TRBJ1-5,CASSIRPPGQPQHF,TGTGCCAGTAGTATACGACCCCCAGGTCAGCCCCAGCATTTT
TRBV18,once,-,TRBJ1-2,CASLRQVPYGYTF,TGTGCCAGCCTCCGACAGGTCCCCTATGGCTACACCTTC
TRBV25-1,-,-,TRBJ1-1,CASSDPGGADEAFF,TGTGCCAGCAGTGATCCCGGGGGGGCCGATGAAGCTTTCTTT
TRBV5-6,-,-,TRBJ1-1,CASNPGVWNTEAFF,TGTGCCAGCAACCCGGGGGTTTGGAACACTGAAGCTTTCTTT
TRBV10-3,-,-,TRBJ1-1,CAISRVKDTEAFF,TGTGCCATCAGCAGGGTGAAGGACACTGAAGCTTTCTTT
TRBV3-1/TRBV3-2,-,-,TRBJ2-1,CASSQDLTRYEQFF,TGTGCCAGCAGCCAAGATTTAACACGCTATGAGCAGTTCTTC
TRBV11-3,-,-,TRBJ2-1,CASSLGRGGLADNEQFF,TGTGCCAGCAGCTTAGGCCGTGGAGGGCTGGCCGACAATGAGCAGTTCTTC
TRBV7-9,-,-,TRBJ1-2,CASSSLGLEGYTF,TGTGCCAGCAGCTCGCTCGGCTTGGAGGGCTACACCTTC
TRBV3-1/TRBV3-2,-,TRBD1,TRBJ1-4,CATSAGTGEMIEKLFF,TGTGCCACCTCCGCAGGGACAGGGGAAATGATTGAAAAACTGTTTTTT
TRBV5-1,-,-,TRBJ2-3,CASSSRASTDTQYF,TGCGCCAGCAGCTCCCGAGCTAGCACAGATACGCAGTATTTT